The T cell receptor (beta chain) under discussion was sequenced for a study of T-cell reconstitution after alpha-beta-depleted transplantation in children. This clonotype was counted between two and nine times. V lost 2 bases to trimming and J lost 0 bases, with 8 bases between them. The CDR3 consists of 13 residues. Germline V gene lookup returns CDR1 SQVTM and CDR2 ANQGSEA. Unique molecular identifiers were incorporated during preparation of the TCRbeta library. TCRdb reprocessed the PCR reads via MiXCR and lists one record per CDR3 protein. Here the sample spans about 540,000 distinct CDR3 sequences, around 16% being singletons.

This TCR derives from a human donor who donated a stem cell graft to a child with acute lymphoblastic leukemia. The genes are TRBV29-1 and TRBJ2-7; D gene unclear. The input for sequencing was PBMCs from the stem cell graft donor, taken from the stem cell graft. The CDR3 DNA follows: TGCAGCGTTGAATACGTGAGCTCCTACGAGCAGTACTTC. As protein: CSVEYVSSYEQYF.